A selection of T cell receptor beta chains follows, all from one sample in a study of OX40 agonist ivuxolimab in advanced cancers. Here immunoSEQ multiplex PCR was the method, and the copy in TCRdb shows in-frame clones only, minus some. The sample yields about 42,000 clones, approximately 86% seen once. Material: CD4+ or CD8+ T cells sorted from blood, obtained in a trial of the OX40 agonist ivuxolimab. These receptors were obtained from an adult with an advanced solid tumor such as melanoma, head and neck, liver or kidney cancer. CDR3s leave out the opening cysteine and the closing phenylalanine or tryptophan. Each record gives: V gene, clone size, CDR3 protein. Clone size appears in some rows only: once, few, many, or a class for an expanded clone.

TRBV27 . ASSPHDRNQPQH
TRBV6-6 . ASSSLAGAGNEQF
TRBV4-3 . ASSQDVWGAGEQF
TRBV19 . ASSSRGLGDEQF
TRBV14 . ASSQWIGDEQY
TRBV4-3 . ASSQDSSVSYEQY
TRBV25-1 . ASSGGGVSRLNEQF
TRBV7-9 once ASSFPPLKNEQF
TRBV20-1 . SARETTAF
TRBV4-1 . ASSQDLVGGVEQF
TRBV7-6 . ASSLDRDRGQNTEAF
TRBV19 once ATTTSLNEQF
TRBV2 . ASRPSGEYNEQF
TRBV27 . ASSSGYTEAF
TRBV7-2 . ASSLRPDPSWTQY
TRBV4-1 once ASSQKTGGASYEQY
TRBV4-2 . ASSLGGGAREQF
TRBV6-1 . ASRKGTGGGETQY
TRBV19 . ASSIQLVFSYEQY
TRBV6-6 . ASSPDRINYGYT
TRBV28 . ASSLGGGKEQF
TRBV29-1 . SVEDVTGELF
TRBV7-2 . ASSPGTEASLGYT
TRBV5-8 . ASSFGTSDYNEQF
TRBV5-5 . ASSLVGVGNTEAF
TRBV5-5 . ASSLDVNTEAF
TRBV4-1 . ASSLGTSGGYNEQF
TRBV28 . ASSPGLVRY
TRBV28 . ASSSGVGAETQY
TRBV28 . ASSLVFNEQF
TRBV7-6 . ASSLAAGDNEKLF
TRBV7-8 . ASSLIRRVSSYEQY
TRBV7-9 . ASSSLKGPADTQY
TRBV4-1 few ASSQRTVDGPQH
TRBV5-8 few ASSLEAGASYEQY
TRBV27 . ASSLMAASYEQY
TRBV28 . ASSFLGITGELF
TRBV7-6 . ASSLAGGLPYGYT
TRBV9 . ASSVPRTGKNTGELF
TRBV7-9 . ASSPIGGKSLAETQY
TRBV5-4 . ASSLGGTGDYNEQF